The clone carrying this TCR beta chain occurred many times. Its target is unknown. The data are from a study of response to subunit inactivated influenza vaccine. MiXCR, applied by TCRdb to the RT-PCR reads, yields one record per CDR3 protein. The sample lists approximately 530,000 distinct CDR3 sequences, about 8% occurring once. Study-wide results and limits: Few new T cells, the authors suggested, are recruited by each seasonal influenza vaccination.

The CDR3 has 14 residues. Trimming took 2 bases from V and 7 from J, leaving 12 bases between them. V and J are TRBV12-3 or TRBV12-4 and TRBJ2-1, with D maybe TRBD1 (6 bases). This clonotype was obtained from a man between 50 and 70 years old who received an inactivated influenza vaccine. The sample was PBMCs from blood, taken 23 months after vaccination. The CDR3 protein is CASSLLAQGNEQFF. CDR3 bases: TGTGCCAGCAGTTTATTGGCACAGGGAAATGAGCAGTTCTTC.